A single sample is the source of the 15 T cell receptor beta chains below, sequenced in a study of T cell responses to AZD1222 COVID-19 vaccine. Profiled with immunoSEQ multiplex PCR; TCRdb holds only in-frame clones, not every one. In the table there are more than 70,000 clones, 86% of which are singletons. This sample comprised peripheral blood, obtained on day 0 of AZD1222 vaccination. The receptor set was obtained from an adult in good health.

V gene TRBV28 combines with J gene TRBJ1-2; TRBD1 is a possible D gene (6 bases). Trimming left V 5 bases short and J 2 bases short, with 15 bases between. The CDR3 is 15 residues long. The germline CDR1 and CDR2 sequences are MDHEN and SYDVKM. CDR3 DNA sequence: TGTGCCAGCAGTCGGGGGCGGGGGGCGAACTATGGCTACACCTTC. Its protein product is CASSRGRGANYGYTF.

This chain connects TRBV30 to TRBJ2-3; D not resolved. Trimming left V 5 bases short and J 3 bases short, with 6 bases between. The CDR3 totals 11 residues. From germline, CDR1 is GTSNPN and CDR2 SVGIG (reference sequence). The chain's CDR3 is CAWQQTDTQYF. The DNA of the CDR3 is TGTGCCTGGCAACAAACAGATACGCAGTATTTT.

This chain uses TRBV10-3 with TRBJ2-2; 9 bases map to TRBD1. The CDR3 totals 14 residues. From germline, CDR1 is ENHRY and CDR2 SYGVKD. V shed 7 bases, J shed 3 bases, and the junction held 3 bases outside the gene matches. The CDR3 DNA reads TGTGCCATCACCCGGACAGGGGACACCGGGGAGCTGTTTTTT. Amino acid sequence: CAITRTGDTGELFF.

With regard to this clone: The junction departs from germline at one end; a sequencing error may be responsible. This chain connects TRBV14 to TRBJ2-5; D possibly corresponds to TRBD2 (5 bases). There are 13 residues in the CDR3. The germline V gene has CDR1 SGHDN and CDR2 FVKESK. The CDR3 region has the DNA TGTGCCAGCAACCAAGGACTGGGGGAGACCCAGTACTTC. Its protein is CASNQGLGETQYF.

The V call is TRBV10-3, the J call TRBJ1-1, with D possibly TRBD1 on 5 matching bases. V was cut by 5 bases and J by 3 bases, with 10 bases left in between. The CDR3 covers 13 residues. Germline V gene sequence: CDR1 ENHRY, CDR2 SYGVKD. CDR3 protein: CAISQGEDTEAFF. In nucleotides, the CDR3 is TGTGCCATCAGTCAGGGAGAGGACACTGAAGCTTTCTTT.

This rearrangement joins TRBV7-2 to TRBJ2-7, with 10 bases fitting TRBD2. The germline V gene has CDR1 SGHTA and CDR2 FQGNSA. The CDR3 is 16 amino acids. The V and J ends lost 5 bases and 4 bases, in that order; junction bases with no gene match: 11. The DNA of the CDR3 is TGTGCCAGCAGCCACCTACTAGCGGGATCCCCATACGAGCAGTACTTC. This translates into CASSHLLAGSPYEQYF. The full variable domain, in which reference TRBV7-2 and TRBJ2-7 provide the parts outside the CDR3, is GAGVSQSPSNKVTEKGKDVELRCDPISGHTALYWYRQSLGQGLEFLIYFQGNSAPDKSGLPSDRFSAERTGGSVSTLTIQRTQQEDSAVYLCASSHLLAGSPYEQYFGPGTRLTVT.

The chain is built from TRBV7-2 and TRBJ1-3; the match to TRBD1 covers 7 bases. The CDR3 extends over 15 amino acids. V lost 4 bases to trimming and J lost 2 bases; unmatched junction nucleotides: 5. Germline CDR1 and CDR2: SGHTA and FQGNSA. The CDR3 DNA reads TGTGCCAGCAGCTCAGACACAGGGGCTGGAAACACCATATATTTT. This codes for CASSSDTGAGNTIYF. The whole variable domain, filled in from reference TRBV7-2 and TRBJ1-3, reads GAGVSQSPSNKVTEKGKDVELRCDPISGHTALYWYRQSLGQGLEFLIYFQGNSAPDKSGLPSDRFSAERTGGSVSTLTIQRTQQEDSAVYLCASSSDTGAGNTIYFGEGSWLTVV.

V is TRBV4-2 and J is TRBJ1-4, with a possible D match to TRBD1 (5 bases). Germline CDR1 LGHNA, CDR2 YNFKEQ. The V and J ends lost 0 bases and 6 bases respectively, with 14 bases between them. This CDR3 comprises 16 residues. CDR3 protein: CASSQDWGSPDEKLFF. CDR3 nucleotides: TGTGCCAGCAGCCAAGATTGGGGGTCCCCGGATGAAAAACTGTTTTTT.

The rearrangement links TRBV18 to TRBJ1-3; D remains unclear. The CDR3 spans 18 residues. Germline CDR1 is KGHSH and CDR2 is LQKENI. V was pared by 4 bases and J by 0 bases, with 19 bases between. DNA for the CDR3: TGTGCCAGCTCACGAGTTGCATTGGCAGACCCCTCTGGAAACACCATATATTTT. Its protein product is CASSRVALADPSGNTIYF.

The chain joins TRBV15 to TRBJ2-1; possibly TRBD2 for D (7 bases). Germline CDR1 reads LNHNV; CDR2 reads YYDKDF (reference sequence). The length of the CDR3 is 17 residues. V was cut by 5 bases and J by 8 bases, with 25 bases left in between. CDR3 bases: TGTGCCACCAGCTGGTCTGGGGGCGGGAGAAGCGTAGATGAGCAGTTCTTC. This encodes CATSWSGGGRSVDEQFF.

The rearrangement uses TRBV6-2 or TRBV6-3 and TRBJ2-1; the D is unclear. Germline V CDR1 and CDR2: MNHEY, SVGEGT. The V and J ends lost 2 bases and 7 bases respectively, with 15 bases between them. This CDR3 has 15 residues. Here the CDR3 DNA reads TGTGCCAGCAGTTACGGCGGCGCGTCGAGGAATGAGCAGTTCTTC. Amino acids: CASSYGGASRNEQFF.

The chain joins TRBV5-1 to TRBJ2-5; D is ambiguous. The CDR3 totals 14 residues. The germline V and J ends were trimmed by 0 bases and 7 bases, with 13 bases remaining between them. In germline, CDR1 is SGHRS, CDR2 YFSETQ. The CDR3 nucleotides are TGCGCCAGCAGCTTGGGATCAGTTATTGGGACCCAGTACTTC. Translated: CASSLGSVIGTQYF.

The CDR3 reads CASSLGGDTGELFF. In DNA, the CDR3 is TGTGCCAGCAGCTTAGGGGGCGACACCGGGGAGCTGTTTTTT. V gene TRBV7-3 combines with J gene TRBJ2-2, with a tentative D call TRBD1 (6 bases). V was trimmed by 2 bases and J by 3 bases, leaving 7 bases between them. CDR1 is SGHTA, CDR2 FQGTGA, per germline. This CDR3 contains 14 residues.

The chain combines TRBV5-6 with TRBJ1-5; weak D call: TRBD1 (6 bases). V lost 0 bases and J lost 6, with 13 bases in between. Germline loops: CDR1 SGHDT, CDR2 YYEEEE. The CDR3 is 15 residues long. CDR3 sequence (DNA): TGTGCCAGCAGCTTGGGGTCAGGGGCTAGTCAGCCCCAGCATTTT. Translating it yields CASSLGSGASQPQHF.

The V gene is TRBV20-1, the J gene TRBJ2-2, with TRBD1 identical over 9 bases. Germline V gene data show CDR1 as DFQATT and CDR2 as SNEGSKA (reference sequence). The CDR3 contains 15 residues. Trimming at V came to 3 bases and at J to 5 bases, leaving 7 bases not matched to a gene. This CDR3 reads CSASADRGGTGELFF. In nucleotides, the CDR3 is TGCAGTGCTAGTGCGGACAGGGGAGGGACCGGGGAGCTGTTTTTT.